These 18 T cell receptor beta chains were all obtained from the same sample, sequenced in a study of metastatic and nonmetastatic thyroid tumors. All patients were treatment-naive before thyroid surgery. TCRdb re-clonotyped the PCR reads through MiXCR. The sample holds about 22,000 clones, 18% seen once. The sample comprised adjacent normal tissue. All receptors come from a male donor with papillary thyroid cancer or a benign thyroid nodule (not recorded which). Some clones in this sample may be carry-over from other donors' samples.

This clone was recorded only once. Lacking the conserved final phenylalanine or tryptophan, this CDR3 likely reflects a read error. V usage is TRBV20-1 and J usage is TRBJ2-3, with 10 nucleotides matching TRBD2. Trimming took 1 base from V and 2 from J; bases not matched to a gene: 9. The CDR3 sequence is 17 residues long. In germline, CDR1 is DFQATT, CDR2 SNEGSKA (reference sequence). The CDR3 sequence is CSARAPGGTSVTDTQYI. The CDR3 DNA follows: TGCAGTGCTAGAGCCCCAGGGGGGACTAGCGTCACAGATACGCAGTATATT.

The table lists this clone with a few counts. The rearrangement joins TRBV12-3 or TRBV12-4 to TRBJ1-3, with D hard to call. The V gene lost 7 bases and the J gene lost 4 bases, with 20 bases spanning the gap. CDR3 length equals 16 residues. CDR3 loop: CASTPLGSFNGNTIYF. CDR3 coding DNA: TGTGCCAGCACCCCCTTGGGCAGCTTCAACGGAAACACCATATATTTT.

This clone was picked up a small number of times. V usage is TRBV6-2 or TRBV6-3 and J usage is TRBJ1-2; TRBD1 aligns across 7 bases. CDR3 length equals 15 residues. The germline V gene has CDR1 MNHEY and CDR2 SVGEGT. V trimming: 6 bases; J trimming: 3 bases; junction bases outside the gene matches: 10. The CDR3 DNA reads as TGTGCCAGCAGCGTACCAGGGGGTGGTGACTATGGCTACACCTTC. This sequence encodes CASSVPGGGDYGYTF.

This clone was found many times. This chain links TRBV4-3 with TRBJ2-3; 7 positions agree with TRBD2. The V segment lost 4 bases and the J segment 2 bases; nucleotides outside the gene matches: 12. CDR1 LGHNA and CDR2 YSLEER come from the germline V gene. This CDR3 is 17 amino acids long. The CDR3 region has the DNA TGCGCCAGCAGCCCGTCCCCCAGCGGGACGAACACAGATACGCAGTATTTT. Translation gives CASSPSPSGTNTDTQYF.

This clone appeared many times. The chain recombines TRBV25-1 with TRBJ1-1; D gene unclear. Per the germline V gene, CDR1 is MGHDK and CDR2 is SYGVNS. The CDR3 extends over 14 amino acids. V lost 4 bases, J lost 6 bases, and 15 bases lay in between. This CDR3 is CASSAVRSSAEAFF. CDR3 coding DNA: TGTGCCAGCAGTGCAGTGCGAAGCAGCGCTGAAGCTTTCTTT.

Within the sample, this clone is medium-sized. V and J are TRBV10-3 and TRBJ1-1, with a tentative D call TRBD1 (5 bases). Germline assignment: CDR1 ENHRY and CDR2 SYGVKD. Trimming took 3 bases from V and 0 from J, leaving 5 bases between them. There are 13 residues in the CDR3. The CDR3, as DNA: TGTGCCATCAGTGACAGGGTGAACACTGAAGCTTTCTTT. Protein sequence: CAISDRVNTEAFF.

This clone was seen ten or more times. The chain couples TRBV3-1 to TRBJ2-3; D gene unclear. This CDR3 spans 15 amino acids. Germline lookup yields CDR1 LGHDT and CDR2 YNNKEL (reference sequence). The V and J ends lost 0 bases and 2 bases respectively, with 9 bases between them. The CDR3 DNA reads TGTGCCAGCAGCCAAGAGGTAGTATCCACAGATACGCAGTATTTT. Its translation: CASSQEVVSTDTQYF.

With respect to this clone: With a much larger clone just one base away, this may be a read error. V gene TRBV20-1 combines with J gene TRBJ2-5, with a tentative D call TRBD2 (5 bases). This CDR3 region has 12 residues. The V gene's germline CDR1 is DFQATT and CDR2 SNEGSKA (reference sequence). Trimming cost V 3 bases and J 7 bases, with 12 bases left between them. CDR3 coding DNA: TGCAGTGCTAGTGTCCTGGACTCGACCCAGTACTTC. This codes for CSASVLDSTQYF.

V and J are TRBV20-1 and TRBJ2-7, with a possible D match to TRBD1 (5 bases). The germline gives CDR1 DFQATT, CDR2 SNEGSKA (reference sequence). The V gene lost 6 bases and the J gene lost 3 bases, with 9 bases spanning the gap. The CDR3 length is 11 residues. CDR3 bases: TGCAGTGCGCCAGGGATCTACGAGCAGTACTTC. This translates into CSAPGIYEQYF.

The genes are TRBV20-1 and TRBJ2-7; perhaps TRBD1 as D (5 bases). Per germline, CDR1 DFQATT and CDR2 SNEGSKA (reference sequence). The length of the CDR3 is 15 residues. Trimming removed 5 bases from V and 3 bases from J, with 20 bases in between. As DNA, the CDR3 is TGCAGTGCTTTGCCCCCAGGGTCCGGCCTCTACGAGCAGTACTTC. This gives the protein CSALPPGSGLYEQYF.

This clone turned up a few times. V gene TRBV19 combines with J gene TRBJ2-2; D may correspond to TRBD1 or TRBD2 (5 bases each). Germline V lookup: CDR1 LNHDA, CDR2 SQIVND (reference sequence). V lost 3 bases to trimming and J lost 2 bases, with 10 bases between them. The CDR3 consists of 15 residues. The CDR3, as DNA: TGTGCCAGTAGTATCGGGACGACTAACACCGGGGAGCTGTTTTTT. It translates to CASSIGTTNTGELFF.

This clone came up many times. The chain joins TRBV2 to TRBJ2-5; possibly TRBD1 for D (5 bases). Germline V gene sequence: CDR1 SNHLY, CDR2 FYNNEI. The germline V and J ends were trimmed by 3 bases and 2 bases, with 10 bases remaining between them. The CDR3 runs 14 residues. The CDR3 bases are TGTGCCAGCAGTGACCCCGACAGACAAGAGACCCAGTACTTC. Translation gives CASSDPDRQETQYF. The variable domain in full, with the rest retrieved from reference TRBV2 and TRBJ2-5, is EPEVTQTPSHQVTQMGQEVILRCVPISNHLYFYWYRQILGQKVEFLVSFYNNEISEKSEIFDDQFSVERPDGSNFTLKIRSTKLEDSAMYFCASSDPDRQETQYFGPGTRLLVL.

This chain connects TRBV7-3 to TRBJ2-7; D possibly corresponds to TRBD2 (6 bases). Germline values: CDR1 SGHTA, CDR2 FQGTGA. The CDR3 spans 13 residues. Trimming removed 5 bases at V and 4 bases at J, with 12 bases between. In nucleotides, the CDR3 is TGTGCCAGCAGCATGCCGGGGGTATACGAGCAGTACGTC. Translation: CASSMPGVYEQYV.

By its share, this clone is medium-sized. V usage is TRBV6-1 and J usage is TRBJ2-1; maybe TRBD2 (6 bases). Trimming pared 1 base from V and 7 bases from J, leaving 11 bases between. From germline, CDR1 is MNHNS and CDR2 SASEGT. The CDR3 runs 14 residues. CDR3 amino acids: CASSEVGGGNEQFF. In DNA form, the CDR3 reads TGTGCCAGCAGTGAAGTCGGTGGGGGGAATGAGCAGTTCTTC.

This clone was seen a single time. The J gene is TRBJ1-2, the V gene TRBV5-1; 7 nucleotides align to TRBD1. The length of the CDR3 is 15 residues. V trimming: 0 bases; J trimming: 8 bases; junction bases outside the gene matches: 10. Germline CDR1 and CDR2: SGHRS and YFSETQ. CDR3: CASSLGPQGNYGYTF. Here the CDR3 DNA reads TGCGCCAGCAGCTTGGGGCCACAGGGGAATTACGGCTACACCTTC.

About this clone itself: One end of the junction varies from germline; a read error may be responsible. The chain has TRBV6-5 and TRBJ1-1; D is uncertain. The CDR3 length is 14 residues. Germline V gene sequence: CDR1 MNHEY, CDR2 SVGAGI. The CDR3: CAGSYRTGAPEAFF. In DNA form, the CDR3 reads TGTGCCGGCAGTTACCGGACTGGCGCGCCTGAAGCTTTCTTT.

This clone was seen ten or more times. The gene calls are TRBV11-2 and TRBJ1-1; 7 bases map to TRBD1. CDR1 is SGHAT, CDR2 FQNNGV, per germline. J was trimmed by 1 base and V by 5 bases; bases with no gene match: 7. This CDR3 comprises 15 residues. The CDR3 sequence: CASSPPGQKNTEAFF. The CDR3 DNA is TGTGCCAGCAGCCCCCCGGGACAGAAGAACACTGAAGCTTTCTTT.

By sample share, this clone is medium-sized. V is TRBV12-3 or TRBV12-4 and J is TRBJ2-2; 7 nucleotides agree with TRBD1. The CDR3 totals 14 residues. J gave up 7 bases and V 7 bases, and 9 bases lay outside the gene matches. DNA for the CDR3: TGTGCCAGCACTTTGACAGGGTCGAGCGGGGAGCTGTTTTTT. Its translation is CASTLTGSSGELFF.